This TCR beta chain was sequenced in a study of T cells expressing NK-cell markers. About the study: Among the eight sequenced donors, seven tested HCMV-seropositive and one tested seronegative.

Scientists made TCR beta cDNA using 5'RACE template switching with UMIs. TCRdb reprocessed the 5' RACE reads; each CDR3 protein has one entry and no DNA is given. The ten top clones account for over 8.5%, within a sample of approximately 420,000 distinct CDR3 sequences. CDR3 length equals 16 residues. The V gene's germline CDR1 is MDHEN and CDR2 SYDVKM. Sequencing was done on a sample of blood T cells: a sorted CD56 or NKG2C T cell subset, CD4+ or CD8+ T cells, or bulk PBMC T cells (not recorded which). This sequence was found in a woman between 50 and 59 years old in good health. The rearrangement links TRBV28 to TRBJ2-7; TCRdb selects TRBD2, and the lack of DNA leaves this call unchecked. CDR3 in amino acids: CASSFTLAELSYEQYF. The full variable domain, rest sourced from reference TRBV28 and TRBJ2-7, is DVKVTQSSRYLVKRTGEKVFLECVQDMDHENMFWYRQDPGLGLRLIYFSYDVKMKEKGDIPEGYSVSREKKERFSLILESASTNQTSMYLCASSFTLAELSYEQYFGPGTRLTVT.